Sequencing of this T cell receptor (beta chain) was carried out in a study of T cells expressing NK-cell markers. On the study more broadly: The study sequenced eight donors, seven HCMV-seropositive and one seronegative.

As for this clonotype: The antigen remains undetermined.

From germline, CDR1 is DFQATT and CDR2 SNEGSKA (reference sequence). The CDR3 runs 16 residues. Study results and limitations: The contribution of dominant NKG2C+ clonotypes to CD8+ T cells in roughly 6 donors was about 1.0-7.5%. In a handful of donors, these clonotypes also led the CD3+CD56-NKG2C+ fraction.

TCRdb reprocessed the 5' RACE reads and stores each CDR3 protein as one record, lacking DNA. The sample totals about 410,000 distinct CDR3 sequences. The sample was blood T cells: a sorted CD56 or NKG2C T cell subset, CD4+ or CD8+ T cells, or bulk PBMC T cells (not recorded which). The clonotype was recovered from a woman aged 50 to 60 in good health. The chain carries TRBV20-1 and TRBJ2-5; TCRdb proposes TRBD2, but this gene call is untestable without DNA. CDR3 in amino acids: CSASYSSGRFGETQYF.